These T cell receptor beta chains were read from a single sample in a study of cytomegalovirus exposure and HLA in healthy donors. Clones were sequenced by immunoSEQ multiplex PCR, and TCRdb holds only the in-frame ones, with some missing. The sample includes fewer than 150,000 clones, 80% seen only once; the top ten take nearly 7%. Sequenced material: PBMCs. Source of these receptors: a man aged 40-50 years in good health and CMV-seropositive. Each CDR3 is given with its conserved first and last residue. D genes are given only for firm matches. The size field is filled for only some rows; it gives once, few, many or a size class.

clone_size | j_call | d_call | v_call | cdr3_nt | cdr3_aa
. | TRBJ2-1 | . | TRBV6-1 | TGTGCCAGCAGCAGGGGCGATGAGCAGTTCTTC | CASSRGDEQFF
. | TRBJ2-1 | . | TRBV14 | TGTGCCAGAGGGGGGGGGAACAATGAGCAGTTCTTC | CARGGGNNEQFF
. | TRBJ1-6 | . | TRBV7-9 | TGTGCCAGCAGCTTAGTGACTGGGAATTCACCCCTCCACTTT | CASSLVTGNSPLHF
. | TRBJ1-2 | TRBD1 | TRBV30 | TGTGCCTGGAGTGTAGGCGGGACAGGACTGAACTATGGCTACACCTTC | CAWSVGGTGLNYGYTF
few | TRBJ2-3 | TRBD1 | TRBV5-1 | TGCGCCAGCTTCCGGGACAGGGGTCCCACAGATACGCAGTATTTT | CASFRDRGPTDTQYF
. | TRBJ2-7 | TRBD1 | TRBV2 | TGTGCCAGCAGTGAACGGACAGGGGGCCTCGAGCAGTACTTC | CASSERTGGLEQYF
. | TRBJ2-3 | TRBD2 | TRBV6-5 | TGTGCCAGCGGGCGGGGGGGCCGGGATACGCAGTATTTT | CASGRGGRDTQYF
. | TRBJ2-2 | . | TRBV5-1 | TGCGCCAGCAGCTCCGGCGGGATGAACACCGGGGAGCTGTTTTTT | CASSSGGMNTGELFF
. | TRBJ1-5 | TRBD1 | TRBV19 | TGTGCCAGTAGTAGAGGACAGGGTAATCAGCCCCAGCATTTT | CASSRGQGNQPQHF
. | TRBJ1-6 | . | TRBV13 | TGTGCCAGCAGCACTAGGGAATATAATTCACCCCTCCACTTT | CASSTREYNSPLHF
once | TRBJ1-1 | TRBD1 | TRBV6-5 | TGTGCCAGCAGTTACGGGACAGGGATGACTGAAGCTTTCTTT | CASSYGTGMTEAFF
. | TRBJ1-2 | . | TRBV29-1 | TGCAGCGTTCTAACAGATCCTAACTATGGCTACACCTTC | CSVLTDPNYGYTF
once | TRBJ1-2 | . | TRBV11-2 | TGTGCCAGCAGCCCAGATACTACAGGGTACTATGGCTACACCTTC | CASSPDTTGYYGYTF
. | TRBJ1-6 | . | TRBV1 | TGCACCAGCAGCCAACCCCGGGGGGACATCAATTCACCCCTCCACTTT | CTSSQPRGDINSPLHF
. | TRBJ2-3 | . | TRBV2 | TGTGCCAGCAGTCATCTCAGGGCGTCTTCGCCCACAGATACGCAGTATTTT | CASSHLRASSPTDTQYF
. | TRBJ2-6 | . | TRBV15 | TGTGCCACCAGCAGACACCAGACAGGGGACTACTCTGGGGCCAACGTCCTGACTTTC | CATSRHQTGDYSGANVLTF
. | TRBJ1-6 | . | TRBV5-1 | TGCGCCAGCAGCCCAGGGTTTAGCTCCTATAATTCACCCCTCCACTTT | CASSPGFSSYNSPLHF
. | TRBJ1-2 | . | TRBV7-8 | TGTGCCAGCAGCCATGGGACGGGGGGATCATATGGCTACACCTTC | CASSHGTGGSYGYTF
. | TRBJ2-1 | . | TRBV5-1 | TGCGCCAGCAGCTCAATCCATGAGCAGTTCTTC | CASSSIHEQFF
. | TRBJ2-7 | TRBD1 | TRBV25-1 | TGTGCCAGCAGTGGACAGGGGCCCTACGAGCAGTACTTC | CASSGQGPYEQYF
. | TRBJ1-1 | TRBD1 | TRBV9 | TGTGCCAGCAGCCTCGGACAGGGGTTGGGCAACACTGAAGCTTTCTTT | CASSLGQGLGNTEAFF
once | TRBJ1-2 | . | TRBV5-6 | TGTGCCAGCAGCCCAGGACAGTCCCCCTATGGCTACACCTTC | CASSPGQSPYGYTF
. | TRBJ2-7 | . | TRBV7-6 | TGTGCCAGCAGCTTTCGTCAGGGGATGTCCTACGAGCAGTACTTC | CASSFRQGMSYEQYF
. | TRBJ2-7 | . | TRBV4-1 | TGCGCCAGCAGCCAAGAAACGGGGAAGTACGAGCAGTACTTC | CASSQETGKYEQYF
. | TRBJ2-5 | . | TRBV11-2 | TGTGCCAGCAGCTTAGTAGGCGGCCAAGAGACCCAGTACTTC | CASSLVGGQETQYF
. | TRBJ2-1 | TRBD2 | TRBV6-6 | TGTGCCAGCAGTTACTCCGTTGTCGGACTAGCAGCTGAGCAGTTCTTC | CASSYSVVGLAAEQFF
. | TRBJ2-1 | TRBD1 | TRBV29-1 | TGCAGCGCCGGCAGTGGGACAGGGGCGTCCTACAATGAGCAGTTCTTC | CSAGSGTGASYNEQFF
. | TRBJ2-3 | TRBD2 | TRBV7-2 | TGTGCCAGCAGCTTCCGACTAGCAGATAGCACAGATACGCAGTATTTT | CASSFRLADSTDTQYF
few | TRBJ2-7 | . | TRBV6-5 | TGTGCCAGCAGTTACTCGTACGGGGAAACCTACGAGCAGTACTTC | CASSYSYGETYEQYF
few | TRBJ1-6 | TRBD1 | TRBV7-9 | TGTGCCAGCAGCTCGGGGACAGGGTTCTATAATTCACCCCTCCACTTT | CASSSGTGFYNSPLHF
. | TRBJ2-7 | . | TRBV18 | TGTGCCAGCTCACCACAGAGTTACGAGCAGTACTTC | CASSPQSYEQYF
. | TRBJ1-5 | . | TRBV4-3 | TGCGCCAGCAGCCAAGATCCCCAGGGCCCTCAGCCCCAGCATTTT | CASSQDPQGPQPQHF
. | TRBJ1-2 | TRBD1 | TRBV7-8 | TGTGCCAGCAGCTTAAAGGGGGCGGATGGCTACACCTTC | CASSLKGADGYTF
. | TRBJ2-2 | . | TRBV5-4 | TGTGCCAGCAGCTTCCCGGGAGGGGAGCTGTTTTTT | CASSFPGGELFF
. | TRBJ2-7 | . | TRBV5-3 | TGTGCCAGAAGCCCATCGGGACAAATCTCCTACGAGCAGTACTTC | CARSPSGQISYEQYF
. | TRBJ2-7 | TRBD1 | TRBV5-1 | TGCGCCAGCAGCCCAAGACAGGGAGCCTACGAGCAGTACTTC | CASSPRQGAYEQYF
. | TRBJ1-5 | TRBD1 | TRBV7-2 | TGTGCCAGCAGTCCCGGGGGACAGGGAAGGGGCAATCAGCCCCAGCATTTT | CASSPGGQGRGNQPQHF
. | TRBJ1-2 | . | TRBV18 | TGTGCCAGCTCAACTAACAGGGAGAACTATGGCTACACCTTC | CASSTNRENYGYTF
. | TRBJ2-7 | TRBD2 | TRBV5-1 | TGCGCCAGCAGAGCGGGGGGGCCCCACGAGCAGTACTTC | CASRAGGPHEQYF
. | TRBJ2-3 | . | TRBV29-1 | TGCAGCGTTGTCCGGGGAACAGCCACAGATACGCAGTATTTT | CSVVRGTATDTQYF